A selection of T cell receptor beta chains follows, all from one sample in a study of spatial heterogeneity in lung cancer. In TCRdb, the 5' RACE reads were re-called with MiXCR into one record per CDR3 protein. In the table there are some 120,000 distinct CDR3 sequences, 12% of which are singletons. Sequenced material: PBMCs, taken at follow-up. The receptors come from a male donor with early-stage non-small cell lung cancer. CDR3s include the opening cysteine and the closing phenylalanine or tryptophan. Fields, in order: V gene, clone size, D gene, J gene, CDR3 protein, CDR3 DNA. The D gene is left open where the match is weak. Clone sizes are given selectively: once, few, many, or a class where the clone is expanded.

v_call: TRBV11-2
clone_size: many
d_call: .
j_call: TRBJ2-2
cdr3_aa: CASSLNPLSPSNTGELFF
cdr3_nt: TGTGCCAGCAGCTTAAATCCCCTCTCCCCATCGAACACCGGGGAGCTGTTTTTT

v_call: TRBV29-1
clone_size: many
d_call: .
j_call: TRBJ1-4
cdr3_aa: CSVDGGAGEKLFF
cdr3_nt: TGCAGCGTTGATGGGGGGGCCGGTGAAAAACTGTTTTTT

v_call: TRBV9
clone_size: many
d_call: .
j_call: TRBJ2-7
cdr3_aa: CASSADSAYEQYF
cdr3_nt: TGTGCCAGCAGCGCGGACAGTGCCTACGAGCAGTACTTC

v_call: TRBV29-1
clone_size: many
d_call: .
j_call: TRBJ2-1
cdr3_aa: CSAGYNEQFF
cdr3_nt: TGCAGCGCAGGGTACAATGAGCAGTTCTTC

v_call: TRBV10-3
clone_size: many
d_call: .
j_call: TRBJ1-2
cdr3_aa: CAISVGQGSNGYTF
cdr3_nt: TGTGCCATCAGTGTCGGCCAGGGATCAAATGGCTACACCTTC

v_call: TRBV27
clone_size: many
d_call: TRBD1
j_call: TRBJ1-6
cdr3_aa: CASSQRRGTGGSPLHF
cdr3_nt: TGTGCCAGCTCGCAGAGGAGGGGGACAGGTGGGTCACCCCTCCACTTT

v_call: TRBV10-3
clone_size: many
d_call: TRBD1
j_call: TRBJ1-2
cdr3_aa: CAISDLGGKTYGYTF
cdr3_nt: TGTGCCATCAGTGACTTAGGGGGCAAAACCTATGGCTACACCTTC

v_call: TRBV12-3/TRBV12-4
clone_size: few
d_call: TRBD1
j_call: TRBJ1-5
cdr3_aa: CASTRTGGVSNQPQHF
cdr3_nt: TGTGCCAGTACTAGGACAGGGGGCGTCAGCAATCAGCCCCAGCATTTT

v_call: TRBV7-8
clone_size: many
d_call: .
j_call: TRBJ2-3
cdr3_aa: CASSLSFSDTQYF
cdr3_nt: TGTGCCAGCAGCTTAAGCTTTTCTGATACGCAGTATTTT

v_call: TRBV20-1
clone_size: many
d_call: TRBD1
j_call: TRBJ2-7
cdr3_aa: CSAGQGVTYEQYF
cdr3_nt: TGCAGTGCTGGACAGGGGGTGACCTACGAGCAGTACTTC

v_call: TRBV23-1
clone_size: .
d_call: .
j_call: TRBJ2-2
cdr3_aa: CASSQPRGANTGELFF
cdr3_nt: TGCGCCAGCAGCCAGCCCCGGGGCGCGAACACCGGGGAGCTGTTTTTT

v_call: TRBV7-2
clone_size: few
d_call: .
j_call: TRBJ2-3
cdr3_aa: CASSLPSFTDTQYF
cdr3_nt: TGTGCCAGCAGCTTACCTTCATTCACAGATACGCAGTATTTT

v_call: TRBV10-3
clone_size: .
d_call: TRBD1
j_call: TRBJ1-3
cdr3_aa: CAISSGTAGNTIYF
cdr3_nt: TGTGCCATCAGTAGCGGGACAGCGGGAAACACCATATATTTT

v_call: TRBV15
clone_size: few
d_call: .
j_call: TRBJ2-7
cdr3_aa: CATSRETLGQYF
cdr3_nt: TGTGCCACCAGCAGAGAGACACTCGGGCAGTACTTC

v_call: TRBV10-3
clone_size: many
d_call: TRBD1
j_call: TRBJ1-2
cdr3_aa: CAISEGQGVGGYTF
cdr3_nt: TGTGCCATCAGTGAAGGACAGGGGGTTGGCGGCTACACCTTC

v_call: TRBV7-8
clone_size: many
d_call: .
j_call: TRBJ2-5
cdr3_aa: CASSFLAREETQYF
cdr3_nt: TGTGCCAGCAGCTTCTTAGCCAGAGAAGAGACCCAGTACTTC

v_call: TRBV6-4
clone_size: many
d_call: .
j_call: TRBJ1-2
cdr3_aa: CASSESPGTVYGYTF
cdr3_nt: TGTGCCAGCAGTGAGTCCCCGGGTACGGTTTATGGCTACACCTTC

v_call: TRBV6-2/TRBV6-3
clone_size: .
d_call: TRBD2
j_call: TRBJ2-1
cdr3_aa: CASSYTSGVNEQFF
cdr3_nt: TGTGCCAGCAGTTACACTAGCGGGGTAAATGAGCAGTTCTTC

v_call: TRBV19
clone_size: .
d_call: TRBD1
j_call: TRBJ2-2
cdr3_aa: CASRLTGQGTGELFF
cdr3_nt: TGTGCCAGTCGCCTAACGGGACAGGGGACCGGGGAGCTGTTTTTT

v_call: TRBV2
clone_size: many
d_call: .
j_call: TRBJ1-2
cdr3_aa: CASSEAGQVGGYTF
cdr3_nt: TGTGCCAGCAGTGAAGCAGGGCAAGTAGGCGGCTACACCTTC

v_call: TRBV28
clone_size: .
d_call: .
j_call: TRBJ2-2
cdr3_aa: CASSRDFTTGELFF
cdr3_nt: TGTGCCAGCAGCAGGGACTTTACCACCGGGGAGCTGTTTTTT

v_call: TRBV5-1
clone_size: many
d_call: .
j_call: TRBJ1-1
cdr3_aa: CASSFELKMNTEAFF
cdr3_nt: TGCGCCAGCAGCTTCGAGCTTAAAATGAACACTGAAGCTTTCTTT

v_call: TRBV10-3
clone_size: few
d_call: .
j_call: TRBJ2-5
cdr3_aa: CAISEAAAPQYF
cdr3_nt: TGTGCCATCAGTGAGGCGGCAGCCCCCCAGTACTTC

v_call: TRBV10-1
clone_size: .
d_call: .
j_call: TRBJ1-1
cdr3_aa: CATQGTPYGEAFF
cdr3_nt: TGCGCCACCCAAGGGACCCCCTACGGTGAAGCTTTCTTT

v_call: TRBV6-2/TRBV6-3
clone_size: .
d_call: .
j_call: TRBJ1-3
cdr3_aa: CASSPLGNTIYF
cdr3_nt: TGTGCCAGCAGCCCGCTGGGGAACACCATATATTTT

v_call: TRBV5-1
clone_size: many
d_call: .
j_call: TRBJ1-2
cdr3_aa: CASSLARENYGYTF
cdr3_nt: TGCGCCAGCAGCTTGGCCAGGGAGAACTATGGCTACACCTTC

v_call: TRBV7-8
clone_size: .
d_call: .
j_call: TRBJ2-1
cdr3_aa: CASSPDVRGLNEQFF
cdr3_nt: TGTGCCAGCAGCCCGGACGTCCGGGGACTCAATGAGCAGTTCTTC

v_call: TRBV4-2
clone_size: few
d_call: TRBD2
j_call: TRBJ2-1
cdr3_aa: CASSRPGTSGGAGNEQFF
cdr3_nt: TGTGCCAGCAGTCGTCCCGGGACTAGCGGGGGGGCAGGCAATGAGCAGTTCTTC

v_call: TRBV28
clone_size: few
d_call: TRBD1
j_call: TRBJ1-2
cdr3_aa: CAHSLAAGTGGLRNYGYTF
cdr3_nt: TGTGCCCACAGTTTAGCAGCCGGGACAGGGGGCCTCCGAAACTATGGCTACACCTTC

v_call: TRBV25-1
clone_size: few
d_call: TRBD1
j_call: TRBJ2-3
cdr3_aa: CASSERVGLRQGPDTQYF
cdr3_nt: TGTGCCAGCAGTGAAAGGGTCGGGCTACGACAGGGCCCAGATACGCAGTATTTT

v_call: TRBV12-3/TRBV12-4
clone_size: .
d_call: TRBD1
j_call: TRBJ1-1
cdr3_aa: CASSFSPGGRGITEAFF
cdr3_nt: TGTGCCAGCAGTTTCTCACCAGGGGGAAGGGGCATCACTGAAGCTTTCTTT

v_call: TRBV20-1
clone_size: many
d_call: .
j_call: TRBJ2-3
cdr3_aa: CSARESQGGIDTQYF
cdr3_nt: TGCAGTGCTAGAGAATCGCAGGGGGGAATAGATACGCAGTATTTT

v_call: TRBV9
clone_size: few
d_call: TRBD1
j_call: TRBJ1-4
cdr3_aa: CASSAQGPYNRGRGEKLFF
cdr3_nt: TGTGCCAGCAGCGCCCAAGGGCCCTACAACAGGGGGCGCGGTGAAAAACTGTTTTTT

v_call: TRBV6-2/TRBV6-3
clone_size: few
d_call: TRBD2
j_call: TRBJ2-3
cdr3_aa: CASTQNDPVAGGFTDTQYF
cdr3_nt: TGTGCCAGCACTCAAAATGATCCCGTGGCGGGGGGATTCACAGATACGCAGTATTTT

v_call: TRBV11-3
clone_size: .
d_call: TRBD1
j_call: TRBJ1-2
cdr3_aa: CASSFPGGADYGYTF
cdr3_nt: TGTGCCAGCAGCTTCCCAGGGGGCGCTGACTATGGCTACACCTTC

v_call: TRBV28
clone_size: few
d_call: TRBD1
j_call: TRBJ1-5
cdr3_aa: CASRPLKDRRNQPQHF
cdr3_nt: TGTGCCAGCAGACCGTTAAAGGACAGGCGAAATCAGCCCCAGCATTTT

v_call: TRBV7-9
clone_size: .
d_call: .
j_call: TRBJ2-7
cdr3_aa: CASSSRGAVPYEQYF
cdr3_nt: TGTGCCAGCAGCTCCCGGGGGGCCGTCCCCTACGAGCAGTACTTC

v_call: TRBV9
clone_size: .
d_call: .
j_call: TRBJ2-1
cdr3_aa: CASSVVGEPYNEQFF
cdr3_nt: TGTGCCAGCAGCGTGGTGGGGGAGCCTTACAATGAGCAGTTCTTC

v_call: TRBV12-3/TRBV12-4
clone_size: .
d_call: .
j_call: TRBJ1-2
cdr3_aa: CASSLLSGGYTF
cdr3_nt: TGTGCCAGCAGTTTATTGTCGGGTGGCTACACCTTC

v_call: TRBV20-1
clone_size: .
d_call: TRBD2
j_call: TRBJ2-1
cdr3_aa: CSASGLVYNEQFF
cdr3_nt: TGCAGTGCCTCGGGACTAGTCTACAATGAGCAGTTCTTC

v_call: TRBV28
clone_size: .
d_call: .
j_call: TRBJ1-5
cdr3_aa: CASSPGTNSNQPQHF
cdr3_nt: TGTGCCAGCAGTCCCGGGACAAATAGCAATCAGCCCCAGCATTTT

v_call: TRBV7-3
clone_size: few
d_call: .
j_call: TRBJ1-1
cdr3_aa: CASSFKGSWQAFF
cdr3_nt: TGTGCCAGCAGCTTCAAGGGGTCCTGGCAAGCTTTCTTT

v_call: TRBV4-2
clone_size: few
d_call: .
j_call: TRBJ2-5
cdr3_aa: CASSPGEQETQYF
cdr3_nt: TGTGCCAGCAGCCCCGGGGAGCAAGAGACCCAGTACTTC

v_call: TRBV7-2
clone_size: few
d_call: .
j_call: TRBJ1-1
cdr3_aa: CASSLKGTEAFF
cdr3_nt: TGTGCCAGCAGCTTAAAGGGAACTGAAGCTTTCTTT

v_call: TRBV7-9
clone_size: once
d_call: TRBD1
j_call: TRBJ1-1
cdr3_aa: CASREQGEAFF
cdr3_nt: TGTGCCAGCAGGGAACAGGGGGAAGCTTTCTTT

v_call: TRBV10-2
clone_size: few
d_call: TRBD1
j_call: TRBJ2-7
cdr3_aa: CASTYGDRGYEQYF
cdr3_nt: TGCGCCAGCACGTACGGGGACAGGGGTTACGAGCAGTACTTC

v_call: TRBV24-1
clone_size: few
d_call: TRBD1
j_call: TRBJ2-5
cdr3_aa: CATSAGTDQETQYF
cdr3_nt: TGTGCCACCAGCGCAGGGACAGACCAAGAGACCCAGTACTTC

v_call: TRBV6-2/TRBV6-3
clone_size: many
d_call: .
j_call: TRBJ2-7
cdr3_aa: CASSYLFGLTKNEQYF
cdr3_nt: TGTGCCAGCAGTTACCTCTTCGGACTCACGAAGAACGAGCAGTACTTC

v_call: TRBV3-1
clone_size: many
d_call: TRBD1
j_call: TRBJ2-7
cdr3_aa: CASSQDFGDRSSYEQYF
cdr3_nt: TGTGCCAGCAGCCAAGATTTTGGGGACAGGAGCTCCTACGAGCAGTACTTC

v_call: TRBV20-1
clone_size: .
d_call: TRBD2
j_call: TRBJ2-1
cdr3_aa: CSARLAGGSRNEQFF
cdr3_nt: TGCAGTGCTCGGCTAGCGGGGGGATCTCGCAATGAGCAGTTCTTC

v_call: TRBV7-2
clone_size: .
d_call: .
j_call: TRBJ1-2
cdr3_aa: CASSRQVDYTF
cdr3_nt: TGTGCCAGCAGCCGACAGGTCGACTACACCTTC

v_call: TRBV28
clone_size: many
d_call: .
j_call: TRBJ2-7
cdr3_aa: CATWDRAYEQYF
cdr3_nt: TGTGCCACCTGGGACCGAGCCTACGAGCAGTACTTC

v_call: TRBV12-3/TRBV12-4
clone_size: .
d_call: .
j_call: TRBJ2-7
cdr3_aa: CASGPGGRYEQYF
cdr3_nt: TGTGCCAGCGGGCCCGGGGGCAGGTACGAGCAGTACTTC

v_call: TRBV4-1
clone_size: few
d_call: .
j_call: TRBJ2-4
cdr3_aa: CASSQALKGAKNIQYF
cdr3_nt: TGCGCCAGCAGCCAAGCGCTGAAGGGGGCCAAAAACATTCAGTACTTC

v_call: TRBV5-1
clone_size: many
d_call: .
j_call: TRBJ1-2
cdr3_aa: CASSFSGDEAYGYTF
cdr3_nt: TGCGCCAGCAGCTTTTCAGGGGATGAGGCCTATGGCTACACCTTC

v_call: TRBV30
clone_size: few
d_call: .
j_call: TRBJ1-5
cdr3_aa: CAWSVEANQPQHF
cdr3_nt: TGTGCCTGGAGTGTCGAAGCTAATCAGCCCCAGCATTTT

v_call: TRBV29-1
clone_size: many
d_call: .
j_call: TRBJ1-2
cdr3_aa: CSAPVAGFGYTF
cdr3_nt: TGCAGCGCCCCTGTCGCAGGGTTTGGCTACACCTTC

v_call: TRBV6-2/TRBV6-3
clone_size: few
d_call: .
j_call: TRBJ1-6
cdr3_aa: CASSSLQGGYNSPLHF
cdr3_nt: TGTGCCAGCAGTTCATTACAGGGCGGCTATAATTCACCCCTCCACTTT

v_call: TRBV11-2
clone_size: few
d_call: .
j_call: TRBJ2-3
cdr3_aa: CASSLVTDWDTQYF
cdr3_nt: TGTGCCAGCAGCTTAGTGACGGACTGGGATACGCAGTATTTT

v_call: TRBV3-1
clone_size: many
d_call: .
j_call: TRBJ1-2
cdr3_aa: CASSPTGDGYGYTF
cdr3_nt: TGTGCCAGCAGCCCGACCGGGGATGGCTATGGCTACACCTTC